A selection of T cell receptor beta chains follows, all from one sample in a study of cytomegalovirus exposure and HLA in healthy donors. This table comes from immunoSEQ multiplex PCR, and its TCRdb copy is limited to in-frame clones, with some not included. The sample includes 200,000 to 250,000 clones, 76% seen only once; the top ten take 0.63%. Sequences were obtained from PBMCs. The receptors shown here come from a man younger than 30 in good health and CMV-seronegative. Both conserved end residues are part of each CDR3. Fields, in order: clone size, J gene, V gene, D gene, CDR3 DNA, CDR3 protein. D genes are given only for firm matches. The size of a clone is reported for some rows only, either as once, few or many, or as a class for expanded clones.

>.|TRBJ2-7|TRBV5-1|TRBD2
TGCGCCAGCAGCGTTACACCGGGACTATCATACGAGCAGTACTTC
CASSVTPGLSYEQYF
>.|TRBJ2-3|TRBV10-3|.
TGTGCCATCAGTATTGGTCTCGGGGGAAGCACAGATACGCAGTATTTT
CAISIGLGGSTDTQYF
>.|TRBJ2-7|TRBV7-9|.
TGTGCCAGCAGCTTAGGGCGGGATCGCTACGAGCAGTACTTC
CASSLGRDRYEQYF
>few|TRBJ1-1|TRBV5-4|.
TGTGCCAGCAGCTTGGCCTGGAACACTGAAGCTTTCTTT
CASSLAWNTEAFF
>.|TRBJ2-2|TRBV4-1|TRBD2
TGCGCCAGCAGCCAAGAAGGCTCCCAATGGGAGGGCCTAAGCGGGGAGCTGTTTTTT
CASSQEGSQWEGLSGELFF
>.|TRBJ2-5|TRBV7-7|TRBD2
TGTGCTAGCAGCTTAAGGACAAGCGGGAGGGGAGAGACCCAGTACTTC
CASSLRTSGRGETQYF
>.|TRBJ2-4|TRBV28|TRBD2
TGTGCCAGCCTGGCTAGCGGGAGAGGGATGGCCAAAAACATTCAGTACTTC
CASLASGRGMAKNIQYF
>once|TRBJ1-1|TRBV19|.
TGTGCCAGTAGTATTCGGAACACTGAAGCTTTCTTT
CASSIRNTEAFF
>few|TRBJ1-2|TRBV7-9|TRBD1
TGTGCCAGCAGACCAGCCGGGACAGCCTATGGCTACACCTTC
CASRPAGTAYGYTF
>.|TRBJ2-2|TRBV7-9|.
TGTGCCAGCAGCGGGGACTTGAACACCGGGGAGCTGTTTTTT
CASSGDLNTGELFF
>.|TRBJ1-4|TRBV15|.
TGTGCCACCAGCAGATCTCCGCGGATTACAACTAATGAAAAACTGTTTTTT
CATSRSPRITTNEKLFF